The 22 T cell receptor beta chains below all came from one sample that was sequenced in a study of response to subunit inactivated influenza vaccine. TCRdb recomputed calls from the RT-PCR reads with MiXCR, one row per CDR3 protein. The sample has hundreds of thousands of distinct CDR3 sequences, approximately 14% seen once. The source material was PBMCs from blood, sampled 14 days before vaccination. These receptors were collected from a man aged 50-60 years who received an inactivated influenza vaccine.

The chain has TRBV7-2 and TRBJ2-7; 10 bases match TRBD1. V dropped 2 bases and J dropped 4; count of bases not matched to a gene: 5. Germline V lookup: CDR1 SGHTA, CDR2 FQGNSA. The CDR3 runs 15 residues. The CDR3 DNA reads as TGTGCCAGCAGCTTAAACCCGGGACAGGGGTACGAGCAGTACTTC. This gives the protein CASSLNPGQGYEQYF.

V is TRBV4-3 and J is TRBJ2-3; D is unclear. Germline lookup yields CDR1 LGHNA and CDR2 YSLEER. The CDR3 loop spans 14 amino acids. V gave up 5 bases and J gave up 3 bases, with 12 bases separating them. For the CDR3, the DNA is TGCGCCAGCAGCGTGACCTTTAGAACAGATACGCAGTATTTT. It yields the protein CASSVTFRTDTQYF.

This clonotype was detected a few times. The CDR3: CASSFGDGTWADEQFF. For the CDR3, the DNA is TGTGCCAGCAGCTTTGGGGACGGGACTTGGGCTGATGAGCAGTTCTTC. This chain connects TRBV7-8 to TRBJ2-1, with D perhaps matching TRBD2 (6 bases). V was shortened by 3 bases and J by 8 bases, with 20 bases between the two germline ends. The CDR3 contains 16 residues. Germline V gene lookup returns CDR1 SGHVS and CDR2 FQNEAQ.

The sample holds a few counts of this clonotype. J is TRBJ1-5 and V is TRBV4-2; D gene unclear. Per the germline V gene, CDR1 is LGHNA and CDR2 is YNFKEQ. This CDR3 comprises 16 residues. V lost 0 bases and J 2 bases, leaving 11 bases between the germline ends. The CDR3 DNA reads TGTGCCAGCAGCCAAGAGGAGGGTCTAGGCAATCAGCCCCAGCATTTT. Translation: CASSQEEGLGNQPQHF.

This sequence joins TRBV18 and TRBJ2-7; 8 positions match TRBD1. This CDR3 has 15 amino acids. The germline gives CDR1 KGHSH, CDR2 LQKENI. V shed 1 base, J shed 4 bases, and the junction held 6 bases outside the gene matches. CDR3 DNA sequence: TGTGCCAGCTCACCACTTGGGGACAGGCCGTACGAGCAGTACTTC. Translation: CASSPLGDRPYEQYF.

This clonotype was counted only a few times. CDR3 bases: TGCGCCAGCAGCTTGGAGGCAGTCCAAAGGGCAGATACGCAGTATTTT. Amino acid sequence: CASSLEAVQRADTQYF. The chain combines TRBV5-1 with TRBJ2-3; D is unresolved. Looked up from germline, CDR1 is SGHRS and CDR2 is YFSETQ. There are 16 residues in the CDR3. The ends were cut back, 0 bases at V and 4 bases at J, with 15 bases in the middle.

In this sample, this clonotype turned up a few times. The chain uses TRBV12-3 or TRBV12-4 and TRBJ2-3; D tentatively reads TRBD1 or TRBD2 (6 bases each). The CDR3 is 14 amino acids. The V end lost 9 bases, the J end lost 6 bases, and 19 bases lay between the germline ends. In DNA, the CDR3 is TGTGCCAGTAAATGGGGGGCCCTTCCCGATACGCAGTATTTT. Its translation: CASKWGALPDTQYF.

The chain combines TRBV12-3 or TRBV12-4 with TRBJ2-2; D is uncertain. The V and J ends lost 1 base and 1 base respectively, with 13 bases between them. The CDR3 runs 17 residues. This CDR3 reads CASSLGFGPRNTGELFF. As DNA, the CDR3 is TGTGCCAGCAGTTTAGGGTTTGGTCCTAGGAACACCGGGGAGCTGTTTTTT.

V is TRBV6-2 or TRBV6-3 and J is TRBJ2-7; no firm D call. Germline V gives CDR1 MNHEY, CDR2 SVGEGT. V lost 2 bases and J 7 bases, leaving 9 bases between the germline ends. The CDR3 runs 12 residues. CDR3 sequence reads: CASSYPGWEQYF. Written as DNA, the CDR3 is TGTGCCAGCAGTTACCCAGGATGGGAGCAGTACTTC.

The genes are TRBV28 and TRBJ2-7; 7 bases align to TRBD1. The germline gives CDR1 MDHEN, CDR2 SYDVKM. Unmatched junction bases numbered 5, after V lost 6 bases and J lost 0 bases. This CDR3 is built from 14 residues. CDR3 nucleotide sequence: TGTGCCAGCAGGGGGACAGCAACCTCCTACGAGCAGTACTTC. Protein: CASRGTATSYEQYF.

This clonotype was observed a handful of times. V gene TRBV5-5 combines with J gene TRBJ1-1; 9 nucleotides line up with TRBD1. Germline assignment: CDR1 SGHKS and CDR2 YYEKEE (reference sequence). CDR3 size: 15 residues. Losses at the gene ends were 4 bases for V and 5 bases for J; bases not matched to a gene: 9. The CDR3 spells CASSQLGTGRTEAFF. The CDR3 DNA follows: TGTGCCAGCAGCCAGCTTGGGACAGGGCGGACTGAAGCTTTCTTT.

The chain couples TRBV5-7 to TRBJ1-1; 9 nucleotides line up with TRBD1. TRBV5-7 is annotated as an ORF whose role is uncertain. V trimming: 8 bases; J trimming: 4 bases; junction bases outside the gene matches: 15. This CDR3 is 16 amino acids long. The CDR3 here is CASPPRDRDRSTEAFF. CDR3 bases: TGTGCCAGTCCCCCCCGGGACAGGGACAGGAGCACTGAAGCTTTCTTT.

This clonotype was seen many times. The chain has TRBV7-2 and TRBJ1-6, with D tentatively TRBD1 (5 bases). Germline-derived CDR1 and CDR2 are SGHTA and FQGNSA. The CDR3 is 13 residues long. V shed 5 bases and J shed 9 bases, with 11 bases lying between them. The CDR3 nucleotides are TGTGCCAGCAGCCCCGGCGGGGGTTCACCCCTCCACTTT. Its protein is CASSPGGGSPLHF.

The rearrangement links TRBV5-1 to TRBJ2-3; D unclear. Germline V gene lookup returns CDR1 SGHRS and CDR2 YFSETQ. The CDR3 length is 15 residues. Trimming left V 3 bases short and J 1 base short, with 12 bases between. The CDR3 coding sequence is TGCGCCAGCAGCTCAATGGGCGGACGCACAGATACGCAGTATTTT. Translation gives CASSSMGGRTDTQYF.

V and J are TRBV24-1 and TRBJ2-1; the D gene is possibly TRBD1 (6 bases). The CDR3 runs 14 residues. Germline V gives CDR1 KGHDR, CDR2 SFDVKD. V dropped 7 bases and J dropped 4 bases, with 13 bases sitting between them. The CDR3 here is CATSSGQFYNEQFF. CDR3 DNA: TGTGCCACCAGCAGTGGACAGTTTTACAATGAGCAGTTCTTC.

The gene calls are TRBV3-1 and TRBJ2-7, with TRBD2 identical over 8 bases. The ends lost 1 base at V and 5 bases at J; junction bases unmatched: 7. This CDR3 comprises 15 residues. The germline CDR1 and CDR2 sequences are LGHDT and YNNKEL (reference sequence). In nucleotides, the CDR3 is TGTGCCAGCAGCCAAGTTTTGGTTAGCGGGGACGAGCAGTACTTC. It codes for CASSQVLVSGDEQYF.

This sequence joins TRBV10-3 and TRBJ2-7; 8 nucleotides align to TRBD1. There are 12 residues in the CDR3. From germline, CDR1 is ENHRY and CDR2 SYGVKD. The J segment lost 2 bases and the V segment lost 8 bases, leaving 2 bases of the junction unmatched. Here the CDR3 reads CAIGGQAYEQYF. CDR3 nucleotides: TGTGCCATCGGGGGACAGGCCTACGAGCAGTACTTC.

This rearrangement joins TRBV12-3 or TRBV12-4 to TRBJ1-2, with D possibly being TRBD1 (5 bases). The CDR3 loop spans 12 amino acids. V was trimmed by 5 bases and J by 4 bases, leaving 8 bases between them. The CDR3 coding sequence is TGTGCCAGCAGTGGGGCGGGCTATGGCTACACCTTC. Translated, it gives CASSGAGYGYTF.

The rearrangement joins TRBV3-1 to TRBJ2-5; D might be TRBD1 or TRBD2, each matching 5 bases. This CDR3 spans 14 amino acids. Per the germline V gene, CDR1 is LGHDT and CDR2 is YNNKEL (reference sequence). The V end lost 5 bases, the J end lost 4 bases, and 14 bases lay between the germline ends. CDR3: CASSSAGQGETQYF. The CDR3 region has the DNA TGTGCCAGCAGCTCCGCGGGCCAGGGAGAGACCCAGTACTTC.

This clonotype was seen more than once but under ten times. The chain uses TRBV5-6 and TRBJ1-2; 12 bases are a match to TRBD1. V lost 2 bases to trimming and J lost 4 bases; unmatched junction nucleotides: 6. The CDR3 loop spans 16 amino acids. Germline V gene lookup returns CDR1 SGHDT and CDR2 YYEEEE. DNA of the CDR3: TGTGCCAGCAGCTTAGGGACAGGGGGCACTATCTATGGCTACACCTTC. This encodes CASSLGTGGTIYGYTF.

V gene TRBV3-1 combines with J gene TRBJ2-2, with TRBD1 as a possible D gene (6 bases). Looked up from germline, CDR1 is LGHDT and CDR2 is YNNKEL (reference sequence). This CDR3 comprises 15 residues. Trimming took off 4 bases at V and 8 bases at J, with 17 bases between the two ends. CDR3 coding DNA: TGTGCCAGCAGCCCTAACATACAGGGCGTTGGGGAGCTGTTTTTT. It translates to CASSPNIQGVGELFF.

This clonotype turned up a few times. The chain is built from TRBV15 and TRBJ2-5, with 7 positions matching TRBD2. J gave up 5 bases and V 3 bases, and 6 bases lay outside the gene matches. This CDR3 is 14 amino acids long. From germline, CDR1 is LNHNV and CDR2 YYDKDF (reference sequence). The CDR3 DNA sequence: TGTGCCACCAGCAGGCTAGCGGAATTGGAGACCCAGTACTTC. It specifies CATSRLAELETQYF. The variable domain in full, completed from reference TRBV15 and TRBJ2-5, reads DAMVIQNPRYQVTQFGKPVTLSCSQTLNHNVMYWYQQKSSQAPKLLFHYYDKDFNNEADTPDNFQSRRPNTSFCFLDIRSPGLGDTAMYLCATSRLAELETQYFGPGTRLLVL.